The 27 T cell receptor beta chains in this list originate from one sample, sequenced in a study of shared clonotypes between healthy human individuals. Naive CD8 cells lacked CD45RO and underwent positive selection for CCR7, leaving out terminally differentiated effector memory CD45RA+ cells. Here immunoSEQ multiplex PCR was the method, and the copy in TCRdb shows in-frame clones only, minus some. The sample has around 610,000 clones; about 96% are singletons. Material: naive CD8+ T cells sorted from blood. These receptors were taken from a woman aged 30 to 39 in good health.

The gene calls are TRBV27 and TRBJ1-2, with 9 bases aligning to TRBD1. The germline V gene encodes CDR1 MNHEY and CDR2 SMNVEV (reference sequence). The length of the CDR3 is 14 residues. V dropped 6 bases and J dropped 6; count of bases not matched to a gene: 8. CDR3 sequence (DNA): TGTGCCAGCAGGCGGGACAGGGAAGGCCATGGCTACACCTTC. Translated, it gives CASRRDREGHGYTF.

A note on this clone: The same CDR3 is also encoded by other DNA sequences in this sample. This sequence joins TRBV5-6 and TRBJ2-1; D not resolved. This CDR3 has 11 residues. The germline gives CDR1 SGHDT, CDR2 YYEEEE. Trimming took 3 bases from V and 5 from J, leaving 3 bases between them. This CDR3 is CASSSHNEQFF. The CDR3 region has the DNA TGTGCCAGCAGCTCTCACAATGAGCAGTTCTTC.

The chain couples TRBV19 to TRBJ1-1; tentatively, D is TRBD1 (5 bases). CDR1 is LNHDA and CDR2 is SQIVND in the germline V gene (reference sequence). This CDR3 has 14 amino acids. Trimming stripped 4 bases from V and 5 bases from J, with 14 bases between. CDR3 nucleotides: TGTGCCAGTAGTAGCTCAGGGATCCGAACTGAAGCTTTCTTT. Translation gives CASSSSGIRTEAFF.

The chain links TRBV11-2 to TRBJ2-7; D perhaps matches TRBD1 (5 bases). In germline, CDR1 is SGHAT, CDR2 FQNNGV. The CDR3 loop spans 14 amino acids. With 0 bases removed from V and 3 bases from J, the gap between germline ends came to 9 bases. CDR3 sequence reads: CASSLDPGHYEQYF. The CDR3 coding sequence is TGTGCCAGCAGCTTAGATCCCGGACACTACGAGCAGTACTTC. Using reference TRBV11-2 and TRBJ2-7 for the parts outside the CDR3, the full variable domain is EAGVAQSPRYKIIEKRQSVAFWCNPISGHATLYWYQQILGQGPKLLIQFQNNGVVDDSQLPKDRFSAERLKGVDSTLKIQPAKLEDSAVYLCASSLDPGHYEQYFGPGTRLTVT.

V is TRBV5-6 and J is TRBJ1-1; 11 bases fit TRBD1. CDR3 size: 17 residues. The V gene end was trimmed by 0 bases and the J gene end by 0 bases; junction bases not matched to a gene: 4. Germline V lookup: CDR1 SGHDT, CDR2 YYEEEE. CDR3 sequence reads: CASSLGGTGGLNTEAFF. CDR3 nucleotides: TGTGCCAGCAGCTTGGGCGGGACAGGGGGGTTGAACACTGAAGCTTTCTTT.

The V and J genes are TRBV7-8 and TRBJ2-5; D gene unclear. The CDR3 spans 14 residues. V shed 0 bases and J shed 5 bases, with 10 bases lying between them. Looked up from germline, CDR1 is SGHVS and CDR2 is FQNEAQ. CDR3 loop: CASSLAALRETQYF. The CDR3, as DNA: TGTGCCAGCAGCTTAGCCGCTCTTCGGGAGACCCAGTACTTC.

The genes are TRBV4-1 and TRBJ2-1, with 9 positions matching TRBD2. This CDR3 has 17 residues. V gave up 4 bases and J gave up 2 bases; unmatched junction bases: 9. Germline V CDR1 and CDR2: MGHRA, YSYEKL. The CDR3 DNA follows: TGCGCCAGCAGCCTGAACCCGCTAGCGGGACCCTACAATGAGCAGTTCTTC. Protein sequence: CASSLNPLAGPYNEQFF.

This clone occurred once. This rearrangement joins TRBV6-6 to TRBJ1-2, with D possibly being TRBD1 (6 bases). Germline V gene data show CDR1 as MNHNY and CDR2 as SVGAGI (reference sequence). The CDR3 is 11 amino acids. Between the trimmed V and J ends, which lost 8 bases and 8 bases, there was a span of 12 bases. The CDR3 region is CASGDIGGYTF. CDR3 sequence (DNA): TGTGCCAGCGGGGACATAGGAGGCTACACCTTC.

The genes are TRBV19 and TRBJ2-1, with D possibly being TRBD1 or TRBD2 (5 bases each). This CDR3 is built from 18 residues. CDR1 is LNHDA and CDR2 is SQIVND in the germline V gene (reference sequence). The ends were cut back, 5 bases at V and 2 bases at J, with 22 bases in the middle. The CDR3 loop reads CASSHYVGTFPTYNEQFF. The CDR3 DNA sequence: TGTGCCAGTAGTCACTACGTGGGGACGTTCCCAACCTACAATGAGCAGTTCTTC. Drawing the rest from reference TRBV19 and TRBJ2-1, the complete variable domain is DGGITQSPKYLFRKEGQNVTLSCEQNLNHDAMYWYRQDPGQGLRLIYYSQIVNDFQKGDIAEGYSVSREKKESFPLTVTSAQKNPTAFYLCASSHYVGTFPTYNEQFFGPGTRLTVL.

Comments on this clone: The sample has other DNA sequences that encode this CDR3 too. CDR3: CASSLTGNEQFF. In DNA, the CDR3 is TGTGCCAGCAGTTTAACAGGGAATGAGCAGTTCTTC. The chain uses TRBV6-5 and TRBJ2-1; possible D gene TRBD1, 6 bases. Germline V gives CDR1 MNHEY, CDR2 SVGAGI. Trimming stripped 4 bases from V and 7 bases from J, with 8 bases between. The CDR3 is made up of 12 amino acids.

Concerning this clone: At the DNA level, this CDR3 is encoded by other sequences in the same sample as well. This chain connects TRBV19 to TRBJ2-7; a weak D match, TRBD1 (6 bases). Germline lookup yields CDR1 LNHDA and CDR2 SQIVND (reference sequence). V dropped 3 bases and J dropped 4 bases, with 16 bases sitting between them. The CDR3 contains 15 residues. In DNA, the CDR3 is TGTGCCAGTAGTATTGGTCAGGGGCCCTTTTACGAGCAGTACTTC. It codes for CASSIGQGPFYEQYF.

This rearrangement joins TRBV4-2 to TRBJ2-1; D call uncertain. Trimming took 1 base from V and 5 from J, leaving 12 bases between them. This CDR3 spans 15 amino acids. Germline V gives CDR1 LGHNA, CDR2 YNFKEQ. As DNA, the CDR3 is TGTGCCAGCAGCCAAGTACGCGACACTAACAATGAGCAGTTCTTC. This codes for CASSQVRDTNNEQFF.

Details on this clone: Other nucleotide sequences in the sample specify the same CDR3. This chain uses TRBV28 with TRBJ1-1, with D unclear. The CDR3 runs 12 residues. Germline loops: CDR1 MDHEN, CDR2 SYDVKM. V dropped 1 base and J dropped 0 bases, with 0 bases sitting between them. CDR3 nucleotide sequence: TGTGCCAGCAGTTTATTGAACACTGAAGCTTTCTTT. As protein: CASSLLNTEAFF.

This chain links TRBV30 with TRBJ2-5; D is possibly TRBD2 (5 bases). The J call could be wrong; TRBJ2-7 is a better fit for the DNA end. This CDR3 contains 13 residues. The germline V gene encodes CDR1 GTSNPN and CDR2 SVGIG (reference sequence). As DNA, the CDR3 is TGTGCCTGGAACGGGAAGCCCTCCTACGAGCAGTACTTC. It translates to CAWNGKPSYEQYF.

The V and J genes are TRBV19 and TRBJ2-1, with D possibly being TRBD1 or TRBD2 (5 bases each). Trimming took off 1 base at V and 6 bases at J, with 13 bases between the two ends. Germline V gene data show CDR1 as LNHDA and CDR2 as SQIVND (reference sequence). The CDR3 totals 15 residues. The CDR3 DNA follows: TGTGCCAGTAGTATAGTAGGGACCCCGCTCAATGAGCAGTTCTTC. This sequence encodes CASSIVGTPLNEQFF.

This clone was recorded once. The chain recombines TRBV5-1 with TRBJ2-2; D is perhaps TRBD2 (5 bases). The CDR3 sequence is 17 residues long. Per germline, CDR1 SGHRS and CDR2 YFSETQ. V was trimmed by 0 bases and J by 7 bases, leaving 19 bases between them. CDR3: CASSLEKVTVGSGELFF. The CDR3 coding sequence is TGCGCCAGCAGCTTGGAAAAGGTTACCGTGGGGAGCGGGGAGCTGTTTTTT.

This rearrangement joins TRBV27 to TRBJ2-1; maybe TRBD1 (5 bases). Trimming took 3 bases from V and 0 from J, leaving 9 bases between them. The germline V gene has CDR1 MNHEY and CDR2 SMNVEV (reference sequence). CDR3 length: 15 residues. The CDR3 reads CASSFLRGSYNEQFF. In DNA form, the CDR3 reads TGTGCCAGCAGTTTTTTAAGGGGCTCCTACAATGAGCAGTTCTTC.

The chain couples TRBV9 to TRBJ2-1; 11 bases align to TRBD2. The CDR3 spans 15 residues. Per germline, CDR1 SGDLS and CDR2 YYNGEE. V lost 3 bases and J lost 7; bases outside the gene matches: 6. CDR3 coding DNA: TGTGCCAGCAGCGGATTAGCGGGAGGGATAAATGAGCAGTTCTTC. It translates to CASSGLAGGINEQFF. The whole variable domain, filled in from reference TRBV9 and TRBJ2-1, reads DSGVTQTPKHLITATGQRVTLRCSPRSGDLSVYWYQQSLDQGLQFLIQYYNGEERAKGNILERFSAQQFPDLHSELNLSSLELGDSALYFCASSGLAGGINEQFFGPGTRLTVL.

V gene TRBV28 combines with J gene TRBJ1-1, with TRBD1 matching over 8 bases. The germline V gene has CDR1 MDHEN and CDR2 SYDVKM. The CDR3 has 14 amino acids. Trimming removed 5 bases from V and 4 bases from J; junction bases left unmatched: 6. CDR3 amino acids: CASSQIQGGTEAFF. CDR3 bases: TGTGCCAGCAGTCAAATACAGGGGGGCACTGAAGCTTTCTTT.

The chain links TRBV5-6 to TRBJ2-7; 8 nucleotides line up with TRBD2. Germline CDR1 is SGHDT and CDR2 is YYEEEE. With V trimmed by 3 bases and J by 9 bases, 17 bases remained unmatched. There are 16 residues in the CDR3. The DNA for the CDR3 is TGTGCCAGCAGCTACTCGACTAGCGTCACGGAGGGGCCGCAGTACTTC. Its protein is CASSYSTSVTEGPQYF.

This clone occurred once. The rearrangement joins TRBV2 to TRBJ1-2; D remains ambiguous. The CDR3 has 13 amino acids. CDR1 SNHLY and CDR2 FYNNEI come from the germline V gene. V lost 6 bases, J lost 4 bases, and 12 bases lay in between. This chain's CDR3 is CASSRGSIYGYTF. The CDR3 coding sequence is TGTGCCAGCAGCCGAGGCTCGATCTATGGCTACACCTTC.

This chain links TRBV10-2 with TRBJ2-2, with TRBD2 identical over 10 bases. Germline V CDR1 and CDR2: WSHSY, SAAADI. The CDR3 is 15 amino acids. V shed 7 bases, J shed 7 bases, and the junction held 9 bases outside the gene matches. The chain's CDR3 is CASTPGLAGDGELFF. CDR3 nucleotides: TGCGCCAGCACCCCCGGGCTAGCGGGAGACGGGGAGCTGTTTTTT.

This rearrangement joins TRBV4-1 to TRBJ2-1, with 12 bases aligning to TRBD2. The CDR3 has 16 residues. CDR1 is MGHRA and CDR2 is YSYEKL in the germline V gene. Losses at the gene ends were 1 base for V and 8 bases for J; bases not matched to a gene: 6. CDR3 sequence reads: CASSQVPRLAGDEQFF. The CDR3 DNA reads TGCGCCAGCAGCCAAGTCCCGAGACTAGCGGGAGATGAGCAGTTCTTC.

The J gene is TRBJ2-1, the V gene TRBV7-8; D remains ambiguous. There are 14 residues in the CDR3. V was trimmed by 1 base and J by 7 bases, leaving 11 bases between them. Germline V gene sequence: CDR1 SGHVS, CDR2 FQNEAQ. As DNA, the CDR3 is TGTGCCAGCAGCTTAGGTTCGTCCCTTAATGAGCAGTTCTTC. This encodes CASSLGSSLNEQFF.

The CDR3 reads CASSLFATLAGEFIYNEQFF. As DNA, the CDR3 is TGTGCCAGCAGTTTATTCGCTACCCTAGCGGGAGAGTTCATTTACAATGAGCAGTTCTTC. The chain uses TRBV28 and TRBJ2-1; 10 nucleotides match TRBD2. V dropped 1 base and J dropped 4; count of bases not matched to a gene: 16. The CDR3 loop spans 20 amino acids. CDR1 is MDHEN and CDR2 is SYDVKM in the germline V gene.

CDR3 region: CSVEPGMNEQFF. As DNA, the CDR3 is TGCAGCGTTGAGCCGGGTATGAATGAGCAGTTCTTC. The chain combines TRBV29-1 with TRBJ2-1; D not resolved. Trimming took off 3 bases at V and 7 bases at J, with 10 bases between the two ends. Germline lookup yields CDR1 SQVTM and CDR2 ANQGSEA. The CDR3 extends over 12 amino acids.

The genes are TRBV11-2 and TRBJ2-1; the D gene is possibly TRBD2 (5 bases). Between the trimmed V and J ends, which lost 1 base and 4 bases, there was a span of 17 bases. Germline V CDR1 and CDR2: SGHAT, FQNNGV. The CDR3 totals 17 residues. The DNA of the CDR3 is TGTGCCAGCAGCTTAGTTCTACTAGGCCAATTTTACAATGAGCAGTTCTTC. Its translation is CASSLVLLGQFYNEQFF.